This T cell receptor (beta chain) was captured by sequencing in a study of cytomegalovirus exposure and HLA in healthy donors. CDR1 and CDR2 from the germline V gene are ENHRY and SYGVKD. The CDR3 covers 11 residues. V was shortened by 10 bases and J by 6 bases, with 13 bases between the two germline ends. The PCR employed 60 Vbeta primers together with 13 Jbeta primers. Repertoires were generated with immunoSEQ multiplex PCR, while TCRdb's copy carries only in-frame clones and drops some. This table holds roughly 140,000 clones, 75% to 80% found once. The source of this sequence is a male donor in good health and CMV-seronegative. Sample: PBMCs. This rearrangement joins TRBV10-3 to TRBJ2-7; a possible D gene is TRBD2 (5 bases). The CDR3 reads CATRLGSEQYF. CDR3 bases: TGTGCCACCCGACTGGGGAGCGAGCAGTACTTC.